This T cell receptor beta chain was recorded in a study of cytomegalovirus exposure and HLA in healthy donors. Findings and limits, study-wide: Cytomegalovirus status was reportedly diagnosed by the classifier with high specificity and sensitivity. The number of N-insertions in an Asian-associated ancestry cluster was reportedly below the approximately 700-donor mean in a later analysis. For most TCR sequences rarity was the rule, although some public TCRs occurred in many donors.

The germline V gene encodes CDR1 MNHEY and CDR2 SVGAGI. This CDR3 is built from 15 residues. Between the trimmed V and J ends, which lost 10 bases and 0 bases, there was a span of 13 bases. The PCR contained 60 Vbeta and 13 Jbeta primers. Only in-frame clones appear in the TCRdb table, and some are missing; sequencing was by immunoSEQ multiplex PCR. This table holds roughly 190,000 clones, roughly 80% found once. This clone was seen once. Its target is unknown. This TCR was sampled from a woman in her twenties or thirties in good health and CMV-seropositive. The material sequenced was PBMCs. The chain joins TRBV6-5 to TRBJ2-6; D is unresolved. Written as DNA, the CDR3 is TGTGCCACCCGATCCCCGGTCTCTGGGGCCAACGTCCTGACTTTC. It specifies CATRSPVSGANVLTF.